The T cell receptor (beta chain) under discussion was sequenced for a study of identical twins (dated by TCRdb to 2016 to 2018). About the full investigation: To test whether fetal clonotypes persist, the study used deep sequencing on TCR alpha and beta repertoires from monozygotic twins, unrelated adults of various ages, and cord blood. To rule out contamination, replicate twin experiments were performed at different times with different library preparation protocols.

This clonotype has at least ten counts. Its cognate antigen has yet to be identified. No base quality information exists; no much larger clone differs at one position. Sequences SQVTM (CDR1) and ANQGSEA (CDR2) are obtained from the germline V gene. V and J are truncated by 4 bases and 0 bases respectively, leaving an intervening sequence of 20 bases. Including cysteine and phenylalanine, the CDR3 has 17 amino acids. The retained sequence is limited to the CDR3, 51 bases, with the frame set at the first base. The library relied on 5' RACE. The instrument given in TCRdb is Illumina HiSeq 2000. A universal primer binding site was introduced by template switching, and a unique molecular identifier was present in the final cDNA, enabling accurate counting of TCR cDNA molecules. Specific primers in the conserved constant-segment region were used to synthesize first-strand cDNA for TCR alpha and beta chains. Each cDNA library was double barcoded, with a SMART-Mk sample barcode plus Illumina barcodes, to control for contamination. TruSeq adapter sequences, together with Illumina sample barcodes, were added in two successive PCR steps. Sequencing of the TCR alpha and beta cDNA libraries was done on the Illumina HiSeq platform using custom primers. The published analysis was carried out like this. MiGEC processed the raw reads to extract unique molecular identifiers, while MiXCR was used to determine the CDR3 positions. Recombination models were inferred per individual with the repgenHMM and IGoR tools using an EM algorithm. Shared clonotypes were analyzed with the tcR package in R, and sharing was normalized by the product of cloneset sizes. To study raw recombination without the effects of thymic and clonal selection, out-of-frame nonproductive sequences were analyzed. The public sequencing data were trimmed at Q25 with fastp and processed into clonotypes with MiXCR by TCRdb, which kept only in-frame beta chains. All rows with the same CDR3 protein become a single entry with the most common DNA and genes. These V and J calls derive from TCRdb rather than the authors' analysis. The sample table holds fewer than 800,000 distinct CDR3 sequences, of which 7.1% were seen once. Of the sample, less than 2% is held by the ten largest clones.

Overall study results and their limits: A weaker excess of twin sharing was found in beta out-of-frame sequences because the signal-to-noise ratio was lowered by fewer shared sequences. Fewer insertions were carried by abundant cord blood beta clonotypes, a similar but weaker trend appeared in young adult naive repertoires, and no such trend appeared in memory repertoires. Recombination models systematically underestimated out-of-frame TCR alpha sharing in monozygotic twins but agreed with sharing between unrelated individuals. Zero-insertion analyses could be partly confounded by invariant T cells such as MAIT and iNKT, although diverse VJ usage argued against such confounding for most clonotypes. Out-of-frame TCR alpha sequences shared between twins showed an excess of low generation-probability sequences compared with coincidental sharing between unrelated individuals. Because the same donors could not be followed over many years, the conclusions relied on cross-sectional statistical analysis.

All donors were healthy Caucasians. The twin cohort comprised three pairs of female monozygotic twins, all aged roughly 18 to 29 years. The RNA used for TCR libraries was isolated from peripheral blood mononuclear cells. These sequences were also reported in another study, on yellow fever vaccine responses in identical twins. Taken from the second paper: According to the authors, in identical twins the way T cells responded to vaccination appeared partly convergent and partly personalized. The study precisely tracked vaccine-responding T cell clones in identical twins.

The TCR originated in a woman aged 18 to 35 in good health. The V and J genes are TRBV29-1 and TRBJ2-3; the D region possibly corresponds to TRBD2 (6 bases align). Source material: PBMCs. Read as DNA, the sequence is TGCAGCGTTGTTGCCGGAGCGGGTAGGGGTAGCACAGATACGCAGTATTTT. Translated, this gives CSVVAGAGRGSTDTQYF.